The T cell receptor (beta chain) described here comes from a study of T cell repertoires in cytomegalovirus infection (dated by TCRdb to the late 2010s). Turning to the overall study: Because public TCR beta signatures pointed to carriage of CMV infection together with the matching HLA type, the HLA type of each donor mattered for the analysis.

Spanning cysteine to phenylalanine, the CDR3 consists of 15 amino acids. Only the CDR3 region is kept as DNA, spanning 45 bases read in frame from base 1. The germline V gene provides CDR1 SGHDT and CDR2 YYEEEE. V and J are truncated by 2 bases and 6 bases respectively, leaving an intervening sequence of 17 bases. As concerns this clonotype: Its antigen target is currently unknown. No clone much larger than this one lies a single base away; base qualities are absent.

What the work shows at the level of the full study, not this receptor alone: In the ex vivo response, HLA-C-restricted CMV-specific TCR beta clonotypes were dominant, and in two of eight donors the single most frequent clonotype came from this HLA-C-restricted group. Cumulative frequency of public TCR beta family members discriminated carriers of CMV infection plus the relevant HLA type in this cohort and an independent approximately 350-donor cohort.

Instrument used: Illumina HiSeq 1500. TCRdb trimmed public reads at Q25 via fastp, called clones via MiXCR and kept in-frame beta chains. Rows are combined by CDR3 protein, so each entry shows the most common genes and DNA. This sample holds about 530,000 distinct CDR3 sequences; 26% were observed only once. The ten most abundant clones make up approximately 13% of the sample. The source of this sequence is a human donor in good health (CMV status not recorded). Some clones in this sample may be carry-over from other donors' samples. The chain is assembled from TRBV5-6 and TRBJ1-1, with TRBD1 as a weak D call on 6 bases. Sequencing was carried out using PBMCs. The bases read TGTGCCAGCAGCTTAAGGGGGGCCCAGGGCGCTGAAGCTTTCTTT. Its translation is CASSLRGAQGAEAFF.